The clone carrying this T cell receptor (beta chain) has just one count. Its specificity is unknown. The table came from immunoSEQ multiplex PCR; TCRdb's copy has only in-frame clones and leaves some out. The table lists 15,000 to 20,000 clones, over 60% of them singletons. The sample is drawn from a study of somatic mutations in cytotoxic T cells in rheumatoid arthritis. Study-wide results and limits: What antigens the expanded CD8+ clones targeted remained unknown.

Positive magnetic bead selection, which isolated the CD4+ and CD8+ cells, was followed by a flow cytometry check of purity. V was pared by 2 bases and J by 3 bases, with 3 bases of the junction left unmatched. The CDR3 covers 15 residues. From germline, CDR1 is MRHNA and CDR2 SNTAGT. The TCR sequence derives from an adult with rheumatoid arthritis. The J gene is TRBJ2-2, the V gene TRBV6-4; 7 bases are shared with TRBD2. Source material: CD8+ T cells sorted from blood. The CDR3 nucleotides are TGTGCCAGCAGTGACACTAGCGAGGACACCGGGGAGCTGTTTTTT. This gives the protein CASSDTSEDTGELFF.